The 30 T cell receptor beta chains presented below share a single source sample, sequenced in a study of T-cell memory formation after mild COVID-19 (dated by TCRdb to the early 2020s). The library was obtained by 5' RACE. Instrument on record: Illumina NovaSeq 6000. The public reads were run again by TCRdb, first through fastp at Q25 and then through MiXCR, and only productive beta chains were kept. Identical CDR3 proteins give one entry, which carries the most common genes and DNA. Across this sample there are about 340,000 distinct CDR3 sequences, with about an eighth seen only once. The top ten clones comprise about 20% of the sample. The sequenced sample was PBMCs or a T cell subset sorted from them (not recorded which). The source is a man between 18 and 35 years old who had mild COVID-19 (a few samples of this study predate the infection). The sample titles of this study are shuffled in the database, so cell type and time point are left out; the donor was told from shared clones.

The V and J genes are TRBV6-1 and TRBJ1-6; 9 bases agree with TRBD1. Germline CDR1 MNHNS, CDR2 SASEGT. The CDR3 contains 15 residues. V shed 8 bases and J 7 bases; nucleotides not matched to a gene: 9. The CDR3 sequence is CASAGQGGSNSPLHF. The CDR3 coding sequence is TGTGCCAGCGCGGGACAGGGAGGATCCAATTCACCCCTCCACTTT.

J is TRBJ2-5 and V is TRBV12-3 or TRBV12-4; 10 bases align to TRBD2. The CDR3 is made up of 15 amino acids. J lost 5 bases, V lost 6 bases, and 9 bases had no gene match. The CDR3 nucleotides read TGTGCCAGCAGAACCATAGCGGGGGGCGCCGAGACCCAGTACTTC. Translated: CASRTIAGGAETQYF.

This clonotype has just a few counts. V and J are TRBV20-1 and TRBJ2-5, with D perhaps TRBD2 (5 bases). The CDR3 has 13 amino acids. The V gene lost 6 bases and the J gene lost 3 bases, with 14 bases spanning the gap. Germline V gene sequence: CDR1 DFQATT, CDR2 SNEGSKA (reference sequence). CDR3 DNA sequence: TGCAGTGCCTTCTGGACTGGGAAAGAGACCCAGTACTTC. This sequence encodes CSAFWTGKETQYF.

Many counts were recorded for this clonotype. CDR3 nucleotides: TGTGCCAGCAGCTTCGGTCCCCCAGGCCCCCTCCACTTT. Amino acids: CASSFGPPGPLHF. The chain carries TRBV7-9 and TRBJ1-6; D remains unclear. Germline V CDR1 and CDR2: SEHNR, FQNEAQ (reference sequence). V lost 3 bases, J lost 13 bases, and 13 bases lay in between. The CDR3 spans 13 residues.

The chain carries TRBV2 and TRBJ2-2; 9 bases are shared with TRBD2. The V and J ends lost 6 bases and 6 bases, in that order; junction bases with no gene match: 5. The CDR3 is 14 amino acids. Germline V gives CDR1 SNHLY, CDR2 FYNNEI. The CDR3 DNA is TGTGCCAGCAGGGGGACTAGCCCCGCCGGGGAGCTGTTTTTT. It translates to CASRGTSPAGELFF.

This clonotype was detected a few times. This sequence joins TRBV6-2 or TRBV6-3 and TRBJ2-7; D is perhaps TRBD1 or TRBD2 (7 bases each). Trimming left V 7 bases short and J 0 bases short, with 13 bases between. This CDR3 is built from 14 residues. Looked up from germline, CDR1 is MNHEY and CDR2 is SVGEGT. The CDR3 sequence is CASTSGTVSYEQYF. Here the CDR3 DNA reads TGTGCCAGCACCAGCGGGACAGTCTCCTACGAGCAGTACTTC.

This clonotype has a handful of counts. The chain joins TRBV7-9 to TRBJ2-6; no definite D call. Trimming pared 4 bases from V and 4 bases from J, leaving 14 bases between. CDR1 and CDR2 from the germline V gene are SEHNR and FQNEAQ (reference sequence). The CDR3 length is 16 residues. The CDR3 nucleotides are TGTGCCAGCAGCTCAAATTTAGCTCTGGGGGCCAACGTCCTGACTTTC. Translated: CASSSNLALGANVLTF.

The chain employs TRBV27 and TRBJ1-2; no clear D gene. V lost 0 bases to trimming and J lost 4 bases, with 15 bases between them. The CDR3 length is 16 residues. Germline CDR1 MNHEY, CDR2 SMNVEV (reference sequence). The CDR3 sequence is CASSLSIQGWLYGYTF. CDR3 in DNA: TGTGCCAGCAGTTTATCAATTCAAGGCTGGCTCTATGGCTACACCTTC.

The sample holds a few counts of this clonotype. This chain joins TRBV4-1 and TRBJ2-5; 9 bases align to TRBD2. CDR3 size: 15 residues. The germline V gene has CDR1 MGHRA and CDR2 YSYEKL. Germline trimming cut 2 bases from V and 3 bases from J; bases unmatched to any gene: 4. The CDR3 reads CASSQPSSGKETQYF. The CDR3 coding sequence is TGCGCCAGCAGCCAACCTTCTAGCGGGAAAGAGACCCAGTACTTC.

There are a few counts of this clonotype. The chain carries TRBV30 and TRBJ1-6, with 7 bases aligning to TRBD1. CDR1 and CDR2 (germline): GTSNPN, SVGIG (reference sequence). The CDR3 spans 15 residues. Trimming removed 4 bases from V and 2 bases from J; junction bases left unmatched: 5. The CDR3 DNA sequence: TGTGCCTGGACAACCGGGACAGCCTATAATTCACCCCTCCACTTT. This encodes CAWTTGTAYNSPLHF. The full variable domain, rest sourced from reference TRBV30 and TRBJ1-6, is SQTIHQWPATLVQPVGSPLSLECTVEGTSNPNLYWYRQAAGRGLQLLFYSVGIGQISSEVPQNLSASRPQDRQFILSSKKLLLSDSGFYLCAWTTGTAYNSPLHFGNGTRLTVT.

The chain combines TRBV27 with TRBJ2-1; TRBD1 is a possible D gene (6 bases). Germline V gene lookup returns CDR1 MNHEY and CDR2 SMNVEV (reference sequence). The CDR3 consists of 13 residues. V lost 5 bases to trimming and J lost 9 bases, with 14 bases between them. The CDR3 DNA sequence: TGTGCCAGCAGTCCCGACAGGCTAGCTGAGCAGTTCTTC. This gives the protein CASSPDRLAEQFF.

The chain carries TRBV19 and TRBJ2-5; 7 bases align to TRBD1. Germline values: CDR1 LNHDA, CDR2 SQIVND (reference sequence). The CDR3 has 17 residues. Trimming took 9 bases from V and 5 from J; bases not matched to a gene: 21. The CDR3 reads CARKVGRSDRRWETQYF. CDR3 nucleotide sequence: TGTGCCAGGAAAGTCGGTAGATCGGACAGGCGGTGGGAGACCCAGTACTTC.

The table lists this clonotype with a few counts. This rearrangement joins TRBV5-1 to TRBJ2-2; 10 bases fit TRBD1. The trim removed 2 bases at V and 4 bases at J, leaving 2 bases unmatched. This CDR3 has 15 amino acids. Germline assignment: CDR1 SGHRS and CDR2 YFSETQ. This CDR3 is CASSFRDRGTGELFF. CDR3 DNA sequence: TGCGCCAGCAGCTTCCGGGACAGGGGCACCGGGGAGCTGTTTTTT.

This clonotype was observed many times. The CDR3: CASLLSSTDTQYF. The CDR3 region has the DNA TGTGCCAGCCTATTATCTAGCACAGATACGCAGTATTTT. This chain connects TRBV7-9 to TRBJ2-3, with unresolved D. V was trimmed by 8 bases and J by 0 bases, leaving 9 bases between them. Germline V lookup: CDR1 SEHNR, CDR2 FQNEAQ (reference sequence). The CDR3 runs to 13 residues.

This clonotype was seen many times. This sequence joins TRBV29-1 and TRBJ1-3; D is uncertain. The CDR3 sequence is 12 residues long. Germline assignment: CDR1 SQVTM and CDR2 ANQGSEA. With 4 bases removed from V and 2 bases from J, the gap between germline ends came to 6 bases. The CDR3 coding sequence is TGCAGCGTTGTATTGGCTGGAAACACCATATATTTT. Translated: CSVVLAGNTIYF.

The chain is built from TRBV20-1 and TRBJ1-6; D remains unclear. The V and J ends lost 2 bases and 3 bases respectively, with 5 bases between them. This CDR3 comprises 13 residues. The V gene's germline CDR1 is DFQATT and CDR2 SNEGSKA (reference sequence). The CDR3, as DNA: TGCAGTGCTAGACCGAACTATAATTCACCCCTCCACTTT. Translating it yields CSARPNYNSPLHF.

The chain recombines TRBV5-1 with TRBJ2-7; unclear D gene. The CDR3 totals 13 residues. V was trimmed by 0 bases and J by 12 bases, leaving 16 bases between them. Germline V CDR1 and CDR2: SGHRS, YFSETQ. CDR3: CASSLEGTGFMYV. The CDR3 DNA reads TGCGCCAGCAGCTTGGAGGGTACCGGGTTCATGTACGTC.

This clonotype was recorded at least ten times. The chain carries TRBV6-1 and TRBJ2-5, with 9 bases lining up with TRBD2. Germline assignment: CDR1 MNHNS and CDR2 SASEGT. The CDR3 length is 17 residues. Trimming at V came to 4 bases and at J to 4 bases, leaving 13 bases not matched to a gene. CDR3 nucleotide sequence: TGTGCCAGCAGTGCCTATTTGGCGGGGGGGCCCGGAGAGACCCAGTACTTC. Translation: CASSAYLAGGPGETQYF.

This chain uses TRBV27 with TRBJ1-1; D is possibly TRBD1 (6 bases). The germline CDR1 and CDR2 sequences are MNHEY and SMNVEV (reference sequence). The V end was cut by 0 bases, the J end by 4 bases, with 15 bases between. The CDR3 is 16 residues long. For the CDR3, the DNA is TGTGCCAGCAGTTTATCGAATATAGGGGGGGGCACTGAAGCTTTCTTT. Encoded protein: CASSLSNIGGGTEAFF.

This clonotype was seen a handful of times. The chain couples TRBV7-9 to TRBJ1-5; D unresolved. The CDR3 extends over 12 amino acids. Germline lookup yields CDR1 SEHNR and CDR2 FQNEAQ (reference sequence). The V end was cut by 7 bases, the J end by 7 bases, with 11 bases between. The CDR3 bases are TGTGCCAGCACCACGGATCTCCAGCCCCAGCATTTT. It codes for CASTTDLQPQHF.

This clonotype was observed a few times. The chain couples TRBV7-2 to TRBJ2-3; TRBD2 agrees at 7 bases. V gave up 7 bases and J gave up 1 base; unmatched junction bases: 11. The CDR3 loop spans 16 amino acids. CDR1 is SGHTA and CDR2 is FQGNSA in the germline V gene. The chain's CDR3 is CASTRLAGPGTDTQYF. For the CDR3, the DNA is TGTGCCAGCACCAGACTAGCCGGGCCTGGCACAGATACGCAGTATTTT. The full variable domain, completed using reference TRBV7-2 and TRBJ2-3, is GAGVSQSPSNKVTEKGKDVELRCDPISGHTALYWYRQSLGQGLEFLIYFQGNSAPDKSGLPSDRFSAERTGGSVSTLTIQRTQQEDSAVYLCASTRLAGPGTDTQYFGPGTRLTVL.

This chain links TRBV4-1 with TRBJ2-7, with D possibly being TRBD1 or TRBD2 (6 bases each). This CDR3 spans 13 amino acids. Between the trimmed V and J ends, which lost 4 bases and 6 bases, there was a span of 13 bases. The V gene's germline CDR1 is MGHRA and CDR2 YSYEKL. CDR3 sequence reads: CASSLNGGGEQYV. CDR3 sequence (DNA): TGCGCCAGCAGCCTAAACGGGGGCGGCGAGCAGTACGTC.

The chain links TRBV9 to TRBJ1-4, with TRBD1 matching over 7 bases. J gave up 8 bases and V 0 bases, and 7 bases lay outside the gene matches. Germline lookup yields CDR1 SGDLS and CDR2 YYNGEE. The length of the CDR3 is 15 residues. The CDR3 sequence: CASSVDRGQWEKLFF. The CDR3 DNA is TGTGCCAGCAGCGTAGATCGGGGACAGTGGGAAAAACTGTTTTTT.

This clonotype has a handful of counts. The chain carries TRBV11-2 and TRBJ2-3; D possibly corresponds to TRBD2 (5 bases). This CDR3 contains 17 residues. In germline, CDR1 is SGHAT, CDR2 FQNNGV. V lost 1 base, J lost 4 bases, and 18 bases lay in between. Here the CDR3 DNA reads TGTGCCAGCAGCTTAGCCCCTAATCGGGGAGTGGCAGATACGCAGTATTTT. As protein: CASSLAPNRGVADTQYF. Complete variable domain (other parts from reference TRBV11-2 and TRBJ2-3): EAGVAQSPRYKIIEKRQSVAFWCNPISGHATLYWYQQILGQGPKLLIQFQNNGVVDDSQLPKDRFSAERLKGVDSTLKIQPAKLEDSAVYLCASSLAPNRGVADTQYFGPGTRLTVL.

CDR3 sequence (DNA): TGCAGTGCGGGGGGACTAGAGAGCTACAATGAGCAGTTCTTC. Residues: CSAGGLESYNEQFF. The gene calls are TRBV20-1 and TRBJ2-1; TRBD2 matches at 8 bases. This CDR3 comprises 14 residues. V lost 6 bases to trimming and J lost 3 bases; unmatched junction nucleotides: 7. The germline V gene encodes CDR1 DFQATT and CDR2 SNEGSKA (reference sequence).

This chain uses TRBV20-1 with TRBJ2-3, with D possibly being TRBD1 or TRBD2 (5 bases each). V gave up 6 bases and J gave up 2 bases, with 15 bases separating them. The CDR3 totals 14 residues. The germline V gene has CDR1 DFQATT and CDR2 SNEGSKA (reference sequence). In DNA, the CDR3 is TGCAGTGCAGCGACTTATGGGACCACAGATACGCAGTATTTT. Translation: CSAATYGTTDTQYF.

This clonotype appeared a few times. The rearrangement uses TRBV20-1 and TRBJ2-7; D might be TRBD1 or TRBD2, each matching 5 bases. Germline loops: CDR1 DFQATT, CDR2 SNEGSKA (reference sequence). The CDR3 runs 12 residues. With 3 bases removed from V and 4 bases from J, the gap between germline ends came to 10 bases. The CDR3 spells CSASVREYEQYV. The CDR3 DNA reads TGCAGTGCTAGTGTCAGGGAGTACGAGCAGTACGTC.

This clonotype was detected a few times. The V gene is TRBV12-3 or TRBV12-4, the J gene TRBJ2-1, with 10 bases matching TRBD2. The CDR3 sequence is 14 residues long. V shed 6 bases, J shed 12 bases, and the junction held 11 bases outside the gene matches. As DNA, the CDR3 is TGTGCCAGCAGAACTAGCGGGGCATCAGTAGGGCAGTTCTTC. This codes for CASRTSGASVGQFF.

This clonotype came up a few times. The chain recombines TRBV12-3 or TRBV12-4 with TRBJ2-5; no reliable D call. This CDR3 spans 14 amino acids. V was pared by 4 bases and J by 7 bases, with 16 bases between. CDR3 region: CASSSSVSLVTQYF. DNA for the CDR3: TGTGCCAGCAGTTCGTCCGTCTCCCTGGTGACCCAGTACTTC.

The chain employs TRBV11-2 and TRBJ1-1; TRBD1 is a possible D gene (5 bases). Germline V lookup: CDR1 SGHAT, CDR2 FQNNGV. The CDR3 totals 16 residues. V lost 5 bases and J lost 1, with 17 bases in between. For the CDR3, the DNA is TGTGCCAGCAGCCAAAGGACCGGGACCACGAACACTGAAGCTTTCTTT. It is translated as CASSQRTGTTNTEAFF.